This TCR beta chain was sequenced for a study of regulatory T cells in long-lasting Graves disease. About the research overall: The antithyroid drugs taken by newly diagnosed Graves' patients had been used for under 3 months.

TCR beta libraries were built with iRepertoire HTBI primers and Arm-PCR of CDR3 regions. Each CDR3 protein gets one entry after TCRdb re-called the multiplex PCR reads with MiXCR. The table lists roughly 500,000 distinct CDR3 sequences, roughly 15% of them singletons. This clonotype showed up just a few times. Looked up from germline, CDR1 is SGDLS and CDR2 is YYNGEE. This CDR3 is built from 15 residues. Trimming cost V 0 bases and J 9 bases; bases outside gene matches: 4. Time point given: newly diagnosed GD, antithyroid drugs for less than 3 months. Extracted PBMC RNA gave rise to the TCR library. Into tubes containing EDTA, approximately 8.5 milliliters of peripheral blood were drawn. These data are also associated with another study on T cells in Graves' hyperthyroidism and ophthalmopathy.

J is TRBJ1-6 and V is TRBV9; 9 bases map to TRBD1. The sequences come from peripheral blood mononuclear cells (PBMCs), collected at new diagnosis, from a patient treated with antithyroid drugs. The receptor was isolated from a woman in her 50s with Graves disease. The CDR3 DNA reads TGTGCCAGCAGCGTAGGGACAGGGGACTTTTCACCCCTCCACTTT. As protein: CASSVGTGDFSPLHF.